This T cell receptor beta chain comes out of a study of cytomegalovirus exposure and HLA in healthy donors. V shed 8 bases and J shed 7 bases, with 15 bases lying between them. CDR1 SEHNR and CDR2 FQNEAQ come from the germline V gene (reference sequence). CDR3 length: 14 amino acids. Vbeta (60) and Jbeta (13) primers were used in the PCR. Clones were read by immunoSEQ multiplex PCR, and TCRdb kept only the in-frame ones, dropping some. The table shows around 200,000 clones, with approximately 81% occurring only once. This chain links TRBV7-9 with TRBJ1-6; D gene ambiguous. The sample taken for sequencing was PBMCs. This TCR came from a woman aged 45-65 years in good health and CMV-seronegative. CDR3 residues: CASGLGQPNSPLHF. Written as DNA, the CDR3 is TGTGCCAGCGGGCTGGGTCAGCCAAATTCACCCCTCCACTTT.